The source of this T cell receptor beta chain is a study of OX40 agonist ivuxolimab in advanced cancers. For the study at large: Partial responses occurred in Three dose-escalation patients, one with hepatocellular carcinoma and two with cutaneous melanoma.

Profiling relied on immunoSEQ multiplex PCR, and the TCRdb table lists in-frame clones only, not all of them. The table shows roughly 140,000 clones, with 85% to 95% occurring only once. The source was CD4+ or CD8+ T cells sorted from blood, collected in a trial of the OX40 agonist ivuxolimab. The TCR sequence derives from an adult with an advanced solid tumor such as melanoma, head and neck, liver or kidney cancer.

The CDR3 reads CASSYGVTGNTEAFF. In DNA form, the CDR3 reads TGTGCCAGCAGTTACGGAGTTACAGGGAACACTGAAGCTTTCTTT. The rearrangement links TRBV6-5 to TRBJ1-1, with a tentative D call TRBD1 (5 bases). Germline V gene sequence: CDR1 MNHEY, CDR2 SVGAGI. The CDR3 is made up of 15 amino acids. Trimming cost V 2 bases and J 1 base, with 11 bases left between them.